These 25 T cell receptor beta chains originate from one sample sequenced in a study of T cell responses to AZD1222 COVID-19 vaccine. Measured with immunoSEQ multiplex PCR; TCRdb has only the in-frame clones, and not every one. Of 110,000 or so clones listed, about 89% are singletons. Sequenced here: peripheral blood, sampled 28 days after the second AZD1222 dose. These receptors were collected from an adult who received the AZD1222 COVID-19 vaccine.

V usage is TRBV4-2 and J usage is TRBJ2-1; TRBD2 is a possible D gene (5 bases). Germline V gene data show CDR1 as LGHNA and CDR2 as YNFKEQ. V lost 5 bases and J 3 bases, leaving 17 bases between the germline ends. This CDR3 is built from 16 residues. CDR3 in DNA: TGTGCCAGCAGCGGGTCGGGGATTCTTCACTACAATGAGCAGTTCTTC. Its translation: CASSGSGILHYNEQFF.

The CDR3 protein is CASSSSPNQPQHF. The CDR3 DNA is TGTGCCAGCAGCTCCAGCCCGAATCAGCCCCAGCATTTT. The V call is TRBV7-8, the J call TRBJ1-5; D not resolved. V dropped 4 bases and J dropped 4 bases, with 8 bases sitting between them. Per the germline V gene, CDR1 is SGHVS and CDR2 is FQNEAQ. The CDR3 is 13 residues long.

This chain uses TRBV7-2 with TRBJ2-3, with D uncertain. Germline V gene data show CDR1 as SGHTA and CDR2 as FQGNSA. V lost 0 bases and J lost 5, with 9 bases in between. This CDR3 contains 14 residues. CDR3 in DNA: TGTGCCAGCAGCTTAGCGGGTGGGCAAGATACGCAGTATTTT. Its translation: CASSLAGGQDTQYF.

This rearrangement joins TRBV10-2 to TRBJ1-6, with D perhaps TRBD1 (5 bases). Per germline, CDR1 WSHSY and CDR2 SAAADI. The CDR3 loop spans 17 amino acids. V dropped 6 bases and J dropped 0 bases, with 15 bases sitting between them. CDR3 loop: CASRGRGPSSYNSPLHF. In nucleotides, the CDR3 is TGCGCCAGCAGGGGGAGGGGCCCGAGCTCCTATAATTCACCCCTCCACTTT.

V gene TRBV7-3 combines with J gene TRBJ1-2; the D gene is possibly TRBD1 (5 bases). In germline, CDR1 is SGHTA, CDR2 FQGTGA. V was cut by 0 bases and J by 8 bases, with 19 bases left in between. The CDR3 extends over 16 amino acids. For the CDR3, the DNA is TGTGCCAGCAGCTTAACCGGGACCAGCATAACCGGGGGCTACACCTTC. Its protein product is CASSLTGTSITGGYTF.

The chain links TRBV9 to TRBJ2-1; D unclear. Per the germline V gene, CDR1 is SGDLS and CDR2 is YYNGEE. This CDR3 spans 13 amino acids. Trimming removed 6 bases from V and 5 bases from J, with 12 bases in between. CDR3 nucleotide sequence: TGTGCCAGCAACCGTGTCGGACACAATGAGCAGTTCTTC. As protein: CASNRVGHNEQFF.

This chain connects TRBV6-5 to TRBJ1-6; weak D call: TRBD1 (5 bases). The CDR3 is 15 amino acids. Trimming took 6 bases from V and 9 from J, leaving 18 bases between them. In germline, CDR1 is MNHEY, CDR2 SVGAGI. The CDR3 spells CASRRGIGEGSPLHF. The CDR3 DNA sequence: TGTGCCAGCAGGCGAGGGATAGGGGAAGGTTCACCCCTCCACTTT.

The chain couples TRBV29-1 to TRBJ2-3, with 9 bases matching TRBD2. The CDR3 is 14 residues long. Germline V lookup: CDR1 SQVTM, CDR2 ANQGSEA. J gave up 6 bases and V 3 bases, and 7 bases lay outside the gene matches. The CDR3 loop reads CSVDVAGGLDTQYF. CDR3 sequence (DNA): TGCAGCGTTGACGTTGCGGGGGGGCTGGATACGCAGTATTTT.

The CDR3 sequence is CASREQGFATNEKLFF. CDR3 in DNA: TGTGCCAGCAGGGAACAGGGGTTTGCAACTAATGAAAAACTGTTTTTT. The chain recombines TRBV6-1 with TRBJ1-4, with TRBD1 matching 7 bases. In germline, CDR1 is MNHNS, CDR2 SASEGT. This CDR3 is built from 16 residues. Trimming at V came to 6 bases and at J to 0 bases, leaving 7 bases not matched to a gene.

This chain connects TRBV19 to TRBJ2-1, with D perhaps TRBD1 (6 bases). The CDR3 extends over 16 amino acids. Germline V gene data show CDR1 as LNHDA and CDR2 as SQIVND (reference sequence). V gave up 3 bases and J gave up 5 bases, with 17 bases separating them. The DNA of the CDR3 is TGTGCCAGTAGTATTACAGGGTCTGGTCGCCACAATGAGCAGTTCTTC. Its protein is CASSITGSGRHNEQFF.

V usage is TRBV6-2 or TRBV6-3 and J usage is TRBJ2-5; 9 nucleotides align to TRBD2. Germline lookup yields CDR1 MNHEY and CDR2 SVGEGT. The CDR3 spans 15 residues. With 5 bases clipped from V and 3 bases from J, the junction kept 7 bases outside the gene matches. The CDR3: CASSPWRGGKETQYF. CDR3 in DNA: TGTGCCAGCAGTCCATGGCGGGGGGGCAAAGAGACCCAGTACTTC.

The rearrangement uses TRBV18 and TRBJ1-3; D not certain. V gave up 3 bases and J gave up 1 base, with 7 bases separating them. The CDR3 totals 14 residues. From germline, CDR1 is KGHSH and CDR2 LQKENI. CDR3 protein: CASSPVDSGNTIYF. The CDR3 DNA follows: TGTGCCAGCTCACCGGTAGATTCTGGAAACACCATATATTTT.

This clone was counted a few times. The V call is TRBV18, the J call TRBJ2-3, with D perhaps given as TRBD1 or TRBD2 (5 bases each). The V end lost 2 bases, the J end lost 4 bases, and 19 bases lay between the germline ends. The germline CDR1 and CDR2 sequences are KGHSH and LQKENI. This CDR3 contains 17 residues. The DNA of the CDR3 is TGTGCCAGCTCACCAAATAAGATGAGGGGATCGGCAGATACGCAGTATTTT. Translation gives CASSPNKMRGSADTQYF.

This chain links TRBV6-5 with TRBJ1-5; unclear D gene. Trimming left V 6 bases short and J 5 bases short, with 14 bases between. This CDR3 region has 14 residues. Germline V lookup: CDR1 MNHEY, CDR2 SVGAGI. The CDR3 bases are TGTGCCAGCAGCCCCGATCGAACCGATCAGCCCCAGCATTTT. As protein: CASSPDRTDQPQHF.

J is TRBJ1-1 and V is TRBV12-3 or TRBV12-4; no clear D. V was clipped by 7 bases and J by 2 bases, with 11 bases between them. The CDR3 is 13 residues long. This CDR3 reads CASIRRANTEAFF. The DNA for the CDR3 is TGTGCCAGCATTCGACGGGCCAACACTGAAGCTTTCTTT.

The V and J genes are TRBV7-2 and TRBJ2-1; D is unresolved. V was shortened by 5 bases and J by 7 bases, with 12 bases between the two germline ends. Germline V lookup: CDR1 SGHTA, CDR2 FQGNSA. The length of the CDR3 is 13 residues. The CDR3 sequence is CASSADTRNEQFF. CDR3 nucleotide sequence: TGTGCCAGCAGCGCAGATACGAGGAATGAGCAGTTCTTC.

There are a few counts of this clone. CDR3 sequence reads: CASSPSGQNYEQYF. The CDR3, as DNA: TGTGCCAGCTCACCCTCGGGACAGAACTACGAGCAGTACTTC. The rearrangement uses TRBV18 and TRBJ2-7; TRBD1 aligns across 7 bases. Trimming took 3 bases from V and 3 from J; bases not matched to a gene: 5. This CDR3 is 14 amino acids long. CDR1 and CDR2 from the germline V gene are KGHSH and LQKENI.

This chain links TRBV29-1 with TRBJ2-3; either TRBD1 or TRBD2 may supply D (5 bases each). The CDR3 loop spans 14 amino acids. Germline CDR1 and CDR2: SQVTM and ANQGSEA. Trimming took 3 bases from V and 0 from J, leaving 10 bases between them. In DNA, the CDR3 is TGCAGCGTTGAGTTGGGACCAAGCACAGATACGCAGTATTTT. This encodes CSVELGPSTDTQYF.

The chain links TRBV18 to TRBJ1-5; D gene unclear. The V and J ends lost 3 bases and 0 bases respectively, with 6 bases between them. The CDR3 totals 14 residues. Germline V gene data show CDR1 as KGHSH and CDR2 as LQKENI. The CDR3 is CASSPSNSNQPQHF. CDR3 nucleotides: TGTGCCAGCTCACCCAGTAATAGCAATCAGCCCCAGCATTTT. Using reference TRBV18 and TRBJ1-5 for the parts outside the CDR3, the full variable domain is NAGVMQNPRHLVRRRGQEARLRCSPMKGHSHVYWYRQLPEEGLKFMVYLQKENIIDESGMPKERFSAEFPKEGPSILRIQQVVRGDSAAYFCASSPSNSNQPQHFGDGTRLSIL.

The gene calls are TRBV5-1 and TRBJ2-1; D may be TRBD2 (5 bases). CDR3 length equals 14 residues. CDR1 SGHRS and CDR2 YFSETQ come from the germline V gene. Trimming left V 5 bases short and J 0 bases short, with 9 bases between. The CDR3 protein is CASRQGSSYNEQFF. The CDR3 region has the DNA TGCGCCAGCAGGCAAGGGAGCTCCTACAATGAGCAGTTCTTC.

The chain recombines TRBV9 with TRBJ2-7; 7 bases are shared with TRBD1. The CDR3 has 15 residues. Germline V CDR1 and CDR2: SGDLS, YYNGEE. After removal of 3 bases from V and 2 bases from J, the junction contained 8 bases not matched to a gene. Here the CDR3 DNA reads TGTGCCAGCAGCGACGGGACAGTCCGACCCTACGAGCAGTACTTC. Its translation: CASSDGTVRPYEQYF.

The chain carries TRBV10-3 and TRBJ1-2; D gene uncertain. Trimming took off 10 bases at V and 8 bases at J, with 14 bases between the two ends. The CDR3 loop spans 11 amino acids. Germline loops: CDR1 ENHRY, CDR2 SYGVKD. This CDR3 reads CATRDLRGYTF. The CDR3 region has the DNA TGTGCCACCCGGGATTTGAGGGGCTACACCTTC.

The V and J genes are TRBV30 and TRBJ1-4; D may be TRBD1 (5 bases). The V end was cut by 3 bases, the J end by 6 bases, with 11 bases between. Looked up from germline, CDR1 is GTSNPN and CDR2 is SVGIG (reference sequence). The CDR3 runs to 13 residues. The DNA for the CDR3 is TGTGCCTGGAGCTCTCCGGGGGATGAAAAACTGTTTTTT. It is translated as CAWSSPGDEKLFF.

This chain connects TRBV7-6 to TRBJ1-6; D is ambiguous. The CDR3 contains 14 residues. V was pared by 1 base and J by 10 bases, with 11 bases between. CDR1 and CDR2 from the germline V gene are SGHVS and FNYEAQ. Here the CDR3 reads CASSLGGLGSPLHF. CDR3 coding DNA: TGTGCCAGCAGCTTAGGCGGCTTGGGCTCACCCCTCCACTTT.

The chain employs TRBV4-2 and TRBJ1-1; 9 bases are a match to TRBD1. There are 17 residues in the CDR3. The germline CDR1 and CDR2 sequences are LGHNA and YNFKEQ. With 5 bases clipped from V and 0 bases from J, the junction kept 10 bases outside the gene matches. The CDR3 sequence: CASSDLGDRGMNTEAFF. DNA for the CDR3: TGTGCCAGCAGCGACCTCGGAGACAGGGGGATGAACACTGAAGCTTTCTTT.